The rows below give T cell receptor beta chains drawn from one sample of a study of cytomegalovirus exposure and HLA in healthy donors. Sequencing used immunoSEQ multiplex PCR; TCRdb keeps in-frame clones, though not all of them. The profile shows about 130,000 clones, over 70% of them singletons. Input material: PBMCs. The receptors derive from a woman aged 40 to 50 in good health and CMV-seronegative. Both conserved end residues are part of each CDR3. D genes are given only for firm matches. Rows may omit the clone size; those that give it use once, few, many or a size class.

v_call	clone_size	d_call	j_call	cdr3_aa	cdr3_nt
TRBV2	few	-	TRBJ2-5	CASSELQGETQYF	TGTGCCAGCAGTGAACTACAGGGTGAGACCCAGTACTTC
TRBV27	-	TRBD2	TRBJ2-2	CASSRLAGGHDTGELFF	TGTGCCAGCAGTCGACTAGCGGGAGGGCATGACACCGGGGAGCTGTTTTTT
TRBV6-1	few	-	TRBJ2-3	CASSETRTSTDTQYF	TGTGCCAGCAGTGAAACGAGGACAAGCACAGATACGCAGTATTTT
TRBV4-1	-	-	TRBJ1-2	CASSQEGSTSVYGYTF	TGCGCCAGCAGCCAAGAGGGCTCGACATCCGTCTATGGCTACACCTTC
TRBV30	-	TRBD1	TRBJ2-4	CAWTGQVRGDIQYF	TGTGCCTGGACCGGACAGGTCCGAGGGGACATTCAGTACTTC
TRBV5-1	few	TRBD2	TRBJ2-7	CASSLDWASGSYEQYF	TGCGCCAGCAGCTTAGATTGGGCTAGCGGCTCCTACGAGCAGTACTTC
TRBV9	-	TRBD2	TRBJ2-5	CASSPTSGQETQYF	TGTGCCAGCAGCCCCACTAGCGGCCAAGAGACCCAGTACTTC
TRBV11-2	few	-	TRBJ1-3	CASTGQYSGNTIYF	TGTGCCAGCACCGGACAGTACTCTGGAAACACCATATATTTT
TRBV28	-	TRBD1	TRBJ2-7	CASSYPGQASYEQYF	TGTGCCAGCAGTTATCCGGGACAGGCTTCCTACGAGCAGTACTTC
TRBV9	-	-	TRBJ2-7	CASSEGVGSYEQYF	TGTGCCAGCAGCGAGGGGGTTGGCTCCTACGAGCAGTACTTC
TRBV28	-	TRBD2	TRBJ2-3	CASSKTSGRAFDTQYF	TGTGCCAGCAGTAAAACTAGCGGGAGGGCCTTCGATACGCAGTATTTT
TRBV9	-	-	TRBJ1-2	CASSVAWGEYGYTF	TGTGCCAGCAGCGTAGCCTGGGGGGAATATGGCTACACCTTC
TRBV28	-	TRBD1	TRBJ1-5	CASRGDRGVKQPQHF	TGTGCCAGCAGGGGAGACAGGGGAGTAAAACAGCCCCAGCATTTT
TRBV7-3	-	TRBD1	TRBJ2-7	CASSQDAGTATYEQYF	TGTGCCAGCAGCCAAGACGCCGGGACAGCCACCTACGAGCAGTACTTC
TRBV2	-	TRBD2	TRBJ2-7	CASSASGRKEGSYEQYF	TGTGCCAGCAGTGCTAGCGGGAGGAAAGAAGGCTCCTACGAGCAGTACTTC
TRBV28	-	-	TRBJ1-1	CASLQGGKTEAFF	TGTGCCAGCCTACAGGGCGGCAAAACTGAAGCTTTCTTT
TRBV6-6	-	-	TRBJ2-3	CASMVGHGSTDTQYF	TGTGCCAGCATGGTGGGACATGGGTCCACAGATACGCAGTATTTT
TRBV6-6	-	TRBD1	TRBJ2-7	CASSYSGRGSEQYF	TGTGCCAGCAGTTACTCGGGCAGGGGGAGCGAGCAGTACTTC
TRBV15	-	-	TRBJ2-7	CATSRDRGNSYEQYF	TGTGCCACCAGCAGAGATCGGGGAAACTCCTACGAGCAGTACTTC
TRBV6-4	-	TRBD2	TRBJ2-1	CASSDIAGGPINEQFF	TGTGCCAGCAGTGACATAGCGGGAGGCCCCATAAATGAGCAGTTCTTC
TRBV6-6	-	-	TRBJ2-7	CASSLYRQDEQYF	TGTGCCAGCAGTCTCTACCGACAGGATGAGCAGTACTTC
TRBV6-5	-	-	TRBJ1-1	CASRPGGFMNTEAFF	TGTGCCAGCAGGCCGGGAGGGTTCATGAACACTGAAGCTTTCTTT
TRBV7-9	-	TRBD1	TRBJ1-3	CASSSDRGPGNTIYF	TGTGCCAGCAGCTCCGACAGGGGTCCTGGAAACACCATATATTTT
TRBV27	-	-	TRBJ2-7	CASTLGRGYEQYF	TGTGCCAGCACCCTCGGCAGGGGCTACGAGCAGTACTTC
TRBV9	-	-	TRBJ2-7	CASSEGVGTTTYEQYF	TGTGCCAGCAGCGAGGGGGTAGGGACAACCACCTACGAGCAGTACTTC
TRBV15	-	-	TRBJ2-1	CATREDFHNEQFF	TGTGCCACCAGAGAGGACTTTCACAATGAGCAGTTCTTC
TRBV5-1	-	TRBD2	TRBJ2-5	CASSLAGSGGTQYF	TGCGCCAGCAGCTTGGCTGGTAGCGGGGGGACCCAGTACTTC
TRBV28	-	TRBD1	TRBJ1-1	CASSLGGRGTEAFF	TGTGCCAGCAGTTTAGGGGGCAGGGGGACTGAAGCTTTCTTT
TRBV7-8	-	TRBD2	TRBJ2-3	CASSLISGGLLDTQYF	TGTGCCAGCAGCTTAATAAGCGGGGGGTTGTTAGATACGCAGTATTTT
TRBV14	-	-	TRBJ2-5	CASSQVTGVQETQYF	TGTGCCAGCAGCCAAGTGACAGGAGTCCAAGAGACCCAGTACTTC
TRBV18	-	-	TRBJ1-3	CASSSSFGDTIYF	TGTGCCAGCTCATCGAGTTTCGGGGACACCATATATTTT
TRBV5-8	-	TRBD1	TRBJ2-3	CASSLMTGLADTQYF	TGTGCCAGCAGCTTGATGACAGGGCTAGCAGATACGCAGTATTTT
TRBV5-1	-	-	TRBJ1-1	CASSPTGYPNTEAFF	TGCGCCAGCAGCCCAACAGGGTACCCGAACACTGAAGCTTTCTTT
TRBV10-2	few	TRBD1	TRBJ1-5	CASGRDRDNQPQHF	TGCGCCAGCGGCCGGGACAGGGACAATCAGCCCCAGCATTTT
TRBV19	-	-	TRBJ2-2	CASSIAGYHGELFF	TGTGCCAGTAGTATTGCAGGGTACCACGGGGAGCTGTTTTTT
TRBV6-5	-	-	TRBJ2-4	CASSSGGSKNIQYF	TGTGCCAGCAGTTCGGGTGGGTCCAAAAACATTCAGTACTTC
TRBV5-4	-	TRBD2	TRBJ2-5	CASSLEAPTSGRVHRETQYF	TGTGCCAGCAGCTTGGAGGCCCCCACTAGCGGGAGGGTTCACAGGGAGACCCAGTACTTC
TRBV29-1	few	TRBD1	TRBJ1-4	CSVNRGNEKLFF	TGCAGCGTGAACAGGGGGAATGAAAAACTGTTTTTT
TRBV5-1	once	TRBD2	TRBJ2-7	CASTGLAGGEQYF	TGCGCCAGCACGGGACTAGCGGGAGGCGAGCAGTACTTC
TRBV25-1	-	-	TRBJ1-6	CASSPLGLNSPLHF	TGTGCCAGCAGCCCACTTGGACTTAATTCACCCCTCCACTTT
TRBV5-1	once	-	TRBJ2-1	CASTTDYNEQFF	TGCGCCAGCACGACTGACTACAATGAGCAGTTCTTC
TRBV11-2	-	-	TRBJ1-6	CASSWKRDSPLHF	TGTGCCAGCAGCTGGAAGAGGGATTCACCCCTCCACTTT
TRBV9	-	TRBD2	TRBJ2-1	CASSVELWASGGNEQFF	TGTGCCAGCAGCGTAGAACTTTGGGCTAGCGGGGGTAATGAGCAGTTCTTC
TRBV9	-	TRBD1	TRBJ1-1	CASSAGTGVSNTEAFF	TGTGCCAGCAGCGCCGGGACAGGGGTCTCGAACACTGAAGCTTTCTTT
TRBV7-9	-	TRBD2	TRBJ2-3	CASSLEERLADTDTQYF	TGTGCCAGCAGCTTAGAGGAGAGACTAGCGGACACAGATACGCAGTATTTT
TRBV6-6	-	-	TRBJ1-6	CASSLDRDNSPLHF	TGTGCCAGCAGTTTGGACAGAGATAATTCACCCCTCCACTTT
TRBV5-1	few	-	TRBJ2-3	CASSLERDTQYF	TGCGCCAGCAGCTTGGAGAGAGATACGCAGTATTTT
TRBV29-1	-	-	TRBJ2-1	CSVEGRNNEQFF	TGCAGCGTTGAGGGCAGAAACAATGAGCAGTTCTTC